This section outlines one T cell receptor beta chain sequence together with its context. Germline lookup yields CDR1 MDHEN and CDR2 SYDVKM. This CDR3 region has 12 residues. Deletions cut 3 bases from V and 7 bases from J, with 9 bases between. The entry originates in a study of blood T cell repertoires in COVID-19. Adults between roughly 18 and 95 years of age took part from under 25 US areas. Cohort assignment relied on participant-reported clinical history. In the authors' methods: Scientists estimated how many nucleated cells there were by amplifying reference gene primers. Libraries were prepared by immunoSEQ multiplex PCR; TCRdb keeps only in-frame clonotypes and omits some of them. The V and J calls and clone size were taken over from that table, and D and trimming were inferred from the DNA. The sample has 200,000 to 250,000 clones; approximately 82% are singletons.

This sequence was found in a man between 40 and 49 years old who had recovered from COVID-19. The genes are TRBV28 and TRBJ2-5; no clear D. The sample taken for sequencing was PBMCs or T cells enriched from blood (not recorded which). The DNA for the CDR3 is TGTGCCAGCAGTTTTGCGATGAGGACCCAGTACTTC. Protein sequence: CASSFAMRTQYF.